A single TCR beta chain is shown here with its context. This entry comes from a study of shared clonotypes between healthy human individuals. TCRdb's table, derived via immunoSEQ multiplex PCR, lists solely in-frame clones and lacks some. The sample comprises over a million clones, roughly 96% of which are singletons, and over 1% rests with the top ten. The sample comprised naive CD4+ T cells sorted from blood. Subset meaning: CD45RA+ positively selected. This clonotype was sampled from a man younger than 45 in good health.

The CDR3 DNA follows: TGTGCCAGCAGTGAAAACAGGGACGAGCAGTACTTC. It is translated as CASSENRDEQYF. The V gene is TRBV6-1, the J gene TRBJ2-7; maybe TRBD1 (6 bases). Germline CDR1 is MNHNS and CDR2 is SASEGT. This CDR3 region has 12 residues. Trimming cost V 2 bases and J 5 bases, with 7 bases left between them.